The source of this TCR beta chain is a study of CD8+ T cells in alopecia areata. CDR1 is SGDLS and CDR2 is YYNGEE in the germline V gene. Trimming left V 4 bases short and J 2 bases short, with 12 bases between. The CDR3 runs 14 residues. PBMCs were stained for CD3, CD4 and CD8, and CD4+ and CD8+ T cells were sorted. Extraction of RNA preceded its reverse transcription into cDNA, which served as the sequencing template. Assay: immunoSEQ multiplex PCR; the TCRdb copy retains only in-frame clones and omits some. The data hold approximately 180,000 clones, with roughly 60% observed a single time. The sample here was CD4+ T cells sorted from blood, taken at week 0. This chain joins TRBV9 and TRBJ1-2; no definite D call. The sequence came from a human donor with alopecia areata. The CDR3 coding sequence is TGTGCCAGCAGCCCCCGCCCACCGAACTATGGCTACACCTTC. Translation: CASSPRPPNYGYTF.